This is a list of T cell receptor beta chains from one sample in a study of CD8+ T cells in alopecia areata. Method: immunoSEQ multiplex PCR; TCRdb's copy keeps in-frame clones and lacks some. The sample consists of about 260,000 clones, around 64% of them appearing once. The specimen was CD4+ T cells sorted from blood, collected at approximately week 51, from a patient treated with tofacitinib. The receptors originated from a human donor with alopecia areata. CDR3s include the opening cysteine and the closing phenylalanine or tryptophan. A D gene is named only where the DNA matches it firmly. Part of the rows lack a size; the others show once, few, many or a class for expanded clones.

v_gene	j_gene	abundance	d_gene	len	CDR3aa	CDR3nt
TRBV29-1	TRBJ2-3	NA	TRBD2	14	CSVASGGDTDTQYF	TGCAGCGTTGCTAGCGGGGGGGACACAGATACGCAGTATTTT
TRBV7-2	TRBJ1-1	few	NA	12	CASRESRAEAFF	TGTGCCAGCAGGGAGAGCAGGGCCGAAGCTTTCTTT
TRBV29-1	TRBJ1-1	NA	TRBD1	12	CSVQGAPDEAFF	TGCAGCGTTCAGGGGGCCCCCGATGAAGCTTTCTTT
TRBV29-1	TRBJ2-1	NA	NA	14	CSVVQLGPYNEQFF	TGCAGCGTTGTTCAGTTAGGGCCCTACAATGAGCAGTTCTTC
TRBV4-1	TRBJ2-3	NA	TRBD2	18	CASSQVRTSGGRTDTQYF	TGCGCCAGCAGCCAAGTACGAACTAGCGGGGGTCGCACAGATACGCAGTATTTT
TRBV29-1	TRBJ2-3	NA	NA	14	CSVEDSPSTDTQYF	TGCAGCGTTGAAGACAGCCCAAGCACAGATACGCAGTATTTT
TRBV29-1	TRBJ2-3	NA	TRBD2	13	CSVVLAGPDTQYF	TGCAGCGTTGTGCTAGCGGGACCAGATACGCAGTATTTT
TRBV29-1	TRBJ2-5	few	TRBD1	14	CSVDLDRDQETQYF	TGCAGCGTCGACCTGGACAGGGACCAAGAGACCCAGTACTTC
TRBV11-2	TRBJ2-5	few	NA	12	CASSLDLGTQYF	TGTGCCAGCAGCTTAGATCTGGGGACCCAGTACTTC
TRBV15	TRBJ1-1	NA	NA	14	CATSRDLTDVHAFF	TGTGCCACCAGCAGAGATCTGACAGACGTGCACGCTTTCTTT
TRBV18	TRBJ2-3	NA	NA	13	CASSPLGTDTQYF	TGTGCCAGCTCACCATTGGGCACAGATACGCAGTATTTT
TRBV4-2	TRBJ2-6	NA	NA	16	CASSQDSNSGANVLTF	TGTGCCAGCAGCCAAGATTCCAACTCTGGGGCCAACGTCCTGACTTTC
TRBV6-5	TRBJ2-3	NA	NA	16	CASSSHQGLNTDTQYF	TGTGCCAGCAGTTCACACCAGGGACTTAACACAGATACGCAGTATTTT
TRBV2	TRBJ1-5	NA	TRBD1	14	CASTLEDRDQPQHF	TGTGCCAGCACCCTCGAGGACAGGGATCAGCCCCAGCATTTT
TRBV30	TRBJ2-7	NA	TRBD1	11	CALTGSYEQYF	TGTGCCTTGACAGGGTCCTACGAGCAGTACTTC